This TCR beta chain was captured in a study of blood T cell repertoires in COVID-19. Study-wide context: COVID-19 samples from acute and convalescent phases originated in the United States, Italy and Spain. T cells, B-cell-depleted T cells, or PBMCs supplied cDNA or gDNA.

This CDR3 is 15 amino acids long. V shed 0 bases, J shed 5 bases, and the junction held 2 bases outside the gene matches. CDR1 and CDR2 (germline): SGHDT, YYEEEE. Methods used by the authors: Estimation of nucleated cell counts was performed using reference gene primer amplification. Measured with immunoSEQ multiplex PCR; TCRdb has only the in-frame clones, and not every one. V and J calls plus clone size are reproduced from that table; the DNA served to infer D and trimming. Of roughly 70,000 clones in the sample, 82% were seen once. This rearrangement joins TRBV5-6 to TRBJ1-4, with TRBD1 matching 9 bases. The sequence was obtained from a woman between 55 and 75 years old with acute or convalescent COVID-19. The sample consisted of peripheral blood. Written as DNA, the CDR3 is TGTGCCAGCAGCTTGGGGGGACAGGGAAATGAAAAACTGTTTTTT. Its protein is CASSLGGQGNEKLFF.